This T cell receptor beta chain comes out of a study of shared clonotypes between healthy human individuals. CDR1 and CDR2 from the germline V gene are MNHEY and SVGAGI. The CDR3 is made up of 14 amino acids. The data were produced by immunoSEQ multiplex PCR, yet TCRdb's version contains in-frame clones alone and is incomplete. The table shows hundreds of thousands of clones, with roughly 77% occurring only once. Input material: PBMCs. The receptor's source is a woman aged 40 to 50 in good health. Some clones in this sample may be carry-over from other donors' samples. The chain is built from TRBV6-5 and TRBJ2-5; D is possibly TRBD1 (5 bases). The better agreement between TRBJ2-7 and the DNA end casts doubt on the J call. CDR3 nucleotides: TGTGCCAGCAGTCCTCGACAGCTTTCCTACGAGCAGTACTTC. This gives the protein CASSPRQLSYEQYF.